The rows below give T cell receptor beta chains drawn from one sample of a study of cytomegalovirus exposure and HLA in healthy donors. Method: immunoSEQ multiplex PCR; TCRdb's copy keeps in-frame clones and lacks some. The table records roughly 200,000 clones, roughly a tenth of them present only once. Sample: PBMCs. The receptors come from a woman aged 25 to 39 in good health and CMV-seropositive. Both conserved end residues are part of each CDR3.

>TRBV15
CATSRTVQGTEAFF
>TRBV5-4
CASSLAPGGTDTQYF
>TRBV7-3
CASRDRDSLTYTF
>TRBV5-1
CASSLAGSPGETQYF
>TRBV19
CASSIFDRASNTEAFF
>TRBV5-1
CASSTTGGGSYEQYF
>TRBV2
CACTFSGELFF
>TRBV19
CASSSWREGFTDTQYF
>TRBV2
CASTFPDTQYF
>TRBV18
CASSPGGRVYNEQFF
>TRBV21-1
CASSKASAGEMTEAFF
>TRBV7-9
CASSLIGPEQYF
>TRBV7-2
CASSLLGAQAGELFF
>TRBV11-1
CASSLGRSTDTQYF
>TRBV5-6
CASSPVVRELTGELFF
>TRBV6-6
CASSYPGGEQYF
>TRBV5-1
CASSRQPGTGFMNTEAFF
>TRBV6-6
CASRGQDRVPYGYTF